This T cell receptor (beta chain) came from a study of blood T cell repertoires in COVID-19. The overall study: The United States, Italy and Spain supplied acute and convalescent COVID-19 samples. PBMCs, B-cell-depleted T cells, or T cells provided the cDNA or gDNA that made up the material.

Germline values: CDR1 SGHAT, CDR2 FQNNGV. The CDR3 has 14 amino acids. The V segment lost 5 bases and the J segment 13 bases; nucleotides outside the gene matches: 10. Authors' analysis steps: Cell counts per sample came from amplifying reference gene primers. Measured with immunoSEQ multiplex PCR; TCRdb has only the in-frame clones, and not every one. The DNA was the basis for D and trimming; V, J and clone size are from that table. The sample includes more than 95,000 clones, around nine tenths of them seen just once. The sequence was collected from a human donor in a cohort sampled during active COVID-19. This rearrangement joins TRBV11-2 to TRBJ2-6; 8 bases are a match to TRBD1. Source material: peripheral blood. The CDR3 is CASSRSSGTGVLTF. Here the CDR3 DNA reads TGTGCCAGCAGCCGTTCATCCGGGACAGGAGTCCTGACTTTC.